What follows are 13 T cell receptor beta chains derived from one specimen sequenced in a study of sequential checkpoint blockade in melanoma. Documented treatment: randomized to nivolumab then ipilimumab (arm A) or the reverse (arm B). Sequenced by immunoSEQ multiplex PCR; TCRdb stores in-frame clones only, minus some. The repertoire includes about 6,700 clones, 25% to 30% of them detected once, and 8.1% sits in the top ten. The starting material was tumor tissue (inferred from file names), obtained from a patient given nivolumab and ipilimumab in sequence. The receptors originated from a human donor with melanoma.

J is TRBJ2-6 and V is TRBV14, with no clear D. Looked up from germline, CDR1 is SGHDN and CDR2 is FVKESK. The germline V and J ends were trimmed by 0 bases and 3 bases, with 9 bases remaining between them. The CDR3 sequence is 16 residues long. CDR3 residues: CASSQDPPSGANVLTF. The CDR3 DNA reads as TGTGCCAGCAGCCAAGACCCCCCTAGTGGGGCCAACGTCCTGACTTTC.

In its sample, this clone ranks as medium-sized. The rearrangement uses TRBV11-3 and TRBJ1-2; D is unclear. V was pared by 5 bases and J by 8 bases, with 18 bases between. The CDR3 loop spans 14 amino acids. Per the germline V gene, CDR1 is SGHNT and CDR2 is YENEEA. The CDR3 DNA follows: TGTGCCAGCAGCGACCTATTACTCGGCCAGGGCTACACCTTC. It yields the protein CASSDLLLGQGYTF.

The CDR3 spells CASSLAGGTPTAGYYGYTF. The CDR3 DNA sequence: TGCGCCAGCAGCTTGGCTGGGGGGACACCCACTGCGGGGTACTATGGCTACACCTTC. The chain employs TRBV5-1 and TRBJ1-2, with a possible D match to TRBD1 (6 bases). The V gene's germline CDR1 is SGHRS and CDR2 YFSETQ. The CDR3 contains 19 residues. V gave up 0 bases and J gave up 3 bases, with 24 bases separating them.

By share, this clone ranks as medium-sized. The chain links TRBV6-8 to TRBJ2-7; TRBD2 aligns across 9 bases. V shed 0 bases and J 4 bases; nucleotides not matched to a gene: 7. CDR3 length: 16 amino acids. CDR1 MNHGY and CDR2 SAAAGT come from the germline V gene. CDR3 residues: CASSYSGRTSDYEQYF. CDR3 nucleotide sequence: TGTGCCAGCAGTTACTCGGGTCGGACTAGCGATTACGAGCAGTACTTC.

This clone appeared a few times. The CDR3 region is CASPTDRGNEQFF. DNA of the CDR3: TGTGCCAGCCCTACGGACAGGGGGAATGAGCAGTTCTTC. The chain employs TRBV6-8 and TRBJ2-1; the match to TRBD1 covers 10 bases. Germline-derived CDR1 and CDR2 are MNHGY and SAAAGT. The J segment lost 7 bases and the V segment lost 8 bases, leaving 5 bases of the junction unmatched. The CDR3 covers 13 residues.

The chain couples TRBV19 to TRBJ2-3; D perhaps matches TRBD1 (6 bases). The V gene lost 7 bases and the J gene lost 4 bases, with 21 bases spanning the gap. This CDR3 has 16 residues. Germline values: CDR1 LNHDA, CDR2 SQIVND (reference sequence). CDR3 nucleotide sequence: TGTGCCAGTACTAATAGGGCTGGCAGGGGTGCAGATACGCAGTATTTT. Translating it yields CASTNRAGRGADTQYF. Full variable domain (missing parts from reference TRBV19 and TRBJ2-3): DGGITQSPKYLFRKEGQNVTLSCEQNLNHDAMYWYRQDPGQGLRLIYYSQIVNDFQKGDIAEGYSVSREKKESFPLTVTSAQKNPTAFYLCASTNRAGRGADTQYFGPGTRLTVL.

This clone was seen more than once but under ten times. The V call is TRBV9, the J call TRBJ1-4, with no clear D. The germline V gene has CDR1 SGDLS and CDR2 YYNGEE. With 0 bases removed from V and 11 bases from J, the gap between germline ends came to 11 bases. The CDR3 totals 13 residues. This CDR3 reads CASSVDPGGKLFF. The CDR3 DNA reads as TGTGCCAGCAGCGTAGATCCGGGAGGGAAACTGTTTTTT.

The chain uses TRBV6-8 and TRBJ2-2; D might be TRBD2 (6 bases). Germline-derived CDR1 and CDR2 are MNHGY and SAAAGT. This CDR3 is built from 13 residues. V was pared by 6 bases and J by 5 bases, with 10 bases between. CDR3 nucleotides: TGTGCCAGCAGGGAACTAGCTACCGGGGAGCTGTTTTTT. Translation gives CASRELATGELFF.

This clone came up a few times. This chain joins TRBV6-8 and TRBJ2-3; 12 nucleotides line up with TRBD2. V lost 3 bases to trimming and J lost 0 bases; unmatched junction nucleotides: 7. The CDR3 covers 18 residues. Germline CDR1 MNHGY, CDR2 SAAAGT. CDR3 in amino acids: CASSYSSGTSGSTDTQYF. The CDR3 bases are TGTGCCAGCAGTTATTCCTCCGGGACTAGCGGGAGCACAGATACGCAGTATTTT.

Many counts were recorded for this clone. J is TRBJ1-2 and V is TRBV6-8, with TRBD1 matching over 8 bases. V shed 6 bases, J shed 7 bases, and the junction held 7 bases outside the gene matches. Germline V CDR1 and CDR2: MNHGY, SAAAGT. The CDR3 extends over 13 amino acids. In DNA, the CDR3 is TGTGCCAGCAGGATGACAGGGGCAGGTGGCTACACCTTC. This translates into CASRMTGAGGYTF.

This clone was seen only a few times. The rearrangement links TRBV6-8 to TRBJ1-3; D unclear. CDR3 length: 15 amino acids. Germline lookup yields CDR1 MNHGY and CDR2 SAAAGT. V lost 0 bases and J 4 bases, leaving 10 bases between the germline ends. In DNA, the CDR3 is TGTGCCAGCAGTTACTCAGGCCCCCCGGGAAACACCATATATTTT. It translates to CASSYSGPPGNTIYF.

This clone is classed as medium-sized. The CDR3 loop is CASSSLGQGEGQETQYF. The CDR3 region has the DNA TGTGCCAGCAGCTCTCTTGGACAGGGAGAAGGCCAAGAGACCCAGTACTTC. The chain carries TRBV11-3 and TRBJ2-5; 8 positions agree with TRBD1. V dropped 4 bases and J dropped 1; count of bases not matched to a gene: 11. Germline CDR1 is SGHNT and CDR2 is YENEEA. There are 17 residues in the CDR3. Looking up the rest from reference TRBV11-3 and TRBJ2-5 gives the full variable domain: EAGVVQSPRYKIIEKKQPVAFWCNPISGHNTLYWYLQNLGQGPELLIRYENEEAVDDSQLPKDRFSAERLKGVDSTLKIQPAELGDSAVYLCASSSLGQGEGQETQYFGPGTRLLVL.

This clone has just a few counts. V and J are TRBV9 and TRBJ2-5; 7 nucleotides align to TRBD1. This CDR3 has 15 amino acids. V lost 4 bases and J lost 5; bases outside the gene matches: 11. The V gene's germline CDR1 is SGDLS and CDR2 YYNGEE. CDR3 in amino acids: CASSPRTGGSETQYF. The CDR3 DNA reads as TGTGCCAGCAGCCCCCGGACAGGAGGCAGTGAGACCCAGTACTTC. The entire variable domain, with the rest obtained from reference TRBV9 and TRBJ2-5, is as follows: DSGVTQTPKHLITATGQRVTLRCSPRSGDLSVYWYQQSLDQGLQFLIQYYNGEERAKGNILERFSAQQFPDLHSELNLSSLELGDSALYFCASSPRTGGSETQYFGPGTRLLVL.